This entry is about one T cell receptor beta chain. Antigen unknown. The record originates from a study of cytomegalovirus exposure and HLA in healthy donors. General study findings and limits: In an earlier analysis, in 620 or so donors, most V segments appeared productive either ~87% or ~30% of the time.

The PCR made use of 60 Vbeta and 13 Jbeta primers. The repertoire was sequenced with immunoSEQ multiplex PCR; TCRdb's copy has only in-frame clones and lacks some. The sample includes 200,000 to 250,000 clones, about 75% seen only once; the top ten take 1.8%. The CDR3 is 16 residues long. V lost 0 bases and J 0 bases, leaving 10 bases between the germline ends. In germline, CDR1 is SGHTA, CDR2 FQGNSA. Material: PBMCs. This rearrangement joins TRBV7-2 to TRBJ2-3, with D perhaps matching TRBD1 (5 bases). The receptor's source is a woman aged 25 to 39 in good health and CMV-seronegative. CDR3 DNA: TGTGCCAGCAGCTTAGCAGACAGAGCTAGCACAGATACGCAGTATTTT. The encoded protein is CASSLADRASTDTQYF.